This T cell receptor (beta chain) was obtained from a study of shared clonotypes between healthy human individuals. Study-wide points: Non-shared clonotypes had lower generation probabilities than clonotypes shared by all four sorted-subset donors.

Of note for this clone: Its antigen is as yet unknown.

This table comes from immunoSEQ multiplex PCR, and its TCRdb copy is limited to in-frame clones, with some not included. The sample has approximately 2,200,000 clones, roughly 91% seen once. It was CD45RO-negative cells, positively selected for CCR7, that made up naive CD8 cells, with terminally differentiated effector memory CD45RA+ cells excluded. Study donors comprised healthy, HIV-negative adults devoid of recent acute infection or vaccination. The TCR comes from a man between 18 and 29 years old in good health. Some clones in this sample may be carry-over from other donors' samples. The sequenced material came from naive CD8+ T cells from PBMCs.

The CDR3 nucleotides read TGTGCCAGCAGGAATCCGGGACTAGCGGGAGCTGGTGAGCAGTTCTTC. Translating gives CASRNPGLAGAGEQFF. The gene calls are TRBV28 and TRBJ2-1; the match to TRBD2 covers 14 bases. The ends lost 6 bases at V and 9 bases at J; junction bases unmatched: 10. Germline V CDR1 and CDR2: MDHEN, SYDVKM. This CDR3 is built from 16 residues.